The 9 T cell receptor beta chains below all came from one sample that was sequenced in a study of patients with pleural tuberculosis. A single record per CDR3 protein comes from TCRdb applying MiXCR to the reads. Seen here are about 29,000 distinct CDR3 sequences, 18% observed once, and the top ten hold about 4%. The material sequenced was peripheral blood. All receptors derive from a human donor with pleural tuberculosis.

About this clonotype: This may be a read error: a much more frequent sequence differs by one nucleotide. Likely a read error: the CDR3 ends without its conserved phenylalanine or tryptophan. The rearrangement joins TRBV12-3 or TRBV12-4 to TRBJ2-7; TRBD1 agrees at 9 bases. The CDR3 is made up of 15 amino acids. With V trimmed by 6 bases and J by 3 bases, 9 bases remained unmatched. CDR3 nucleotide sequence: TGTGCCAGCAGGAAACCGGGACAGGGCATCTACGAGCAGTACCTC. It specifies CASRKPGQGIYEQYL.

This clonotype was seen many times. For the CDR3, the DNA is TGTGCCGTTAATCACCCCCGGGCGACTAATGAAAAACTGTTTTTT. Translating gives CAVNHPRATNEKLFF. The chain joins TRBV10-3 to TRBJ1-4; the D is unclear. V was shortened by 11 bases and J by 2 bases, with 18 bases between the two germline ends. CDR3 size: 15 residues. CDR1 and CDR2 from the germline V gene are ENHRY and SYGVKD.

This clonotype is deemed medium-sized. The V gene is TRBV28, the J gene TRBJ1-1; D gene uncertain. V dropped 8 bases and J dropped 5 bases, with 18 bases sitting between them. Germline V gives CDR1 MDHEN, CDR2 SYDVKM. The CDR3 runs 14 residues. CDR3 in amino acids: CASSRTGLGTEAFF. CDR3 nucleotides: TGTGCCAGCTCCCGGACGGGCCTGGGGACTGAAGCTTTCTTT.

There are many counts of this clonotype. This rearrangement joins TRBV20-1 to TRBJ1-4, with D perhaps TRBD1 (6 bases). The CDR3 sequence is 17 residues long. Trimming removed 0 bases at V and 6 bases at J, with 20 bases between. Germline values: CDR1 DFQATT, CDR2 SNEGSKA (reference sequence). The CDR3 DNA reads TGCAGTGCTAGAGATTATAGGGGGGCCAGGGGTTATGAAAAACTGTTTTTT. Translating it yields CSARDYRGARGYEKLFF.

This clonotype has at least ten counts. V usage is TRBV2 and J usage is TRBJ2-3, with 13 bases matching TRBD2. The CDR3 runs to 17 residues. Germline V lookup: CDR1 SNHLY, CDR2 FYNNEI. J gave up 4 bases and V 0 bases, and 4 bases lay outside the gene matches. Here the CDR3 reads CASSEAFGLAGADTQYF. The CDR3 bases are TGTGCCAGCAGTGAAGCATTCGGACTAGCGGGAGCAGATACGCAGTATTTT. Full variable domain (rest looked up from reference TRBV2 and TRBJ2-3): EPEVTQTPSHQVTQMGQEVILRCVPISNHLYFYWYRQILGQKVEFLVSFYNNEISEKSEIFDDQFSVERPDGSNFTLKIRSTKLEDSAMYFCASSEAFGLAGADTQYFGPGTRLTVL.

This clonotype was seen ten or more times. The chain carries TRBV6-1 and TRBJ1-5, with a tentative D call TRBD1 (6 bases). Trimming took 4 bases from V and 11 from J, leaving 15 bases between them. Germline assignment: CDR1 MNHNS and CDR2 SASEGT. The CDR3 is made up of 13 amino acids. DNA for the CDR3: TGTGCCAGCAGTGGAGAGGGGGGGGGGGCCCAGCATTTT. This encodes CASSGEGGGAQHF.

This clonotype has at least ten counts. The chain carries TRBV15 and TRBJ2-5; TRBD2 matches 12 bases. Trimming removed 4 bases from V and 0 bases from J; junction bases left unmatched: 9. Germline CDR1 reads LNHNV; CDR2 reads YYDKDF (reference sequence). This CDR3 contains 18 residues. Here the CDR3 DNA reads TGTGCCACCAGCACCCGTAACACTAGCGGGAGGTACCAAGAGACCCAGTACTTC. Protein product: CATSTRNTSGRYQETQYF.

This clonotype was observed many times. The CDR3 loop reads CASSYAGGYEQYF. In DNA, the CDR3 is TGTGCCAGCAGTTATGCGGGAGGCTACGAGCAGTACTTC. V is TRBV12-3 or TRBV12-4 and J is TRBJ2-7; 8 positions agree with TRBD2. This CDR3 contains 13 residues. After removal of 4 bases from V and 3 bases from J, the junction contained 2 bases not matched to a gene.

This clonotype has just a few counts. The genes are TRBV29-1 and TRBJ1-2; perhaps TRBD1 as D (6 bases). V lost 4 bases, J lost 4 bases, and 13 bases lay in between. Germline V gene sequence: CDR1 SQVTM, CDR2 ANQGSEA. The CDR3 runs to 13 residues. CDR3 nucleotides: TGCAGCGTTGGCCAAGGGACAATCTATGGCTACACCTTC. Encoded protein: CSVGQGTIYGYTF.